In this sample, the clone carrying this TCR beta chain turned up many times. Its antigen is still unknown. V was cut by 4 bases and J by 7 bases, with 10 bases left in between. CDR1 is KGHDR and CDR2 is SFDVKD in the germline V gene. The CDR3 consists of 13 residues. These data are taken from a study of identical twins. Findings and caveats of the study: Because invariant MAIT and iNKT cells could be present, zero-insertion analyses could be partly confounded.

Unique molecular identifiers were in the cDNA, with template-switch universal primer binding. TCRdb analysed the 5' RACE reads with MiXCR anew, one entry per CDR3 protein. The sample lists about 570,000 distinct CDR3 sequences, just under 10% seen once, with roughly 3% in the top ten. Another study also made use of these data, one on yellow fever vaccine responses in identical twins.

The clonotype originates from a woman younger than 35 in good health. The rearrangement links TRBV24-1 to TRBJ2-1; D is undetermined. Sequencing input: PBMCs. The CDR3 protein is CATSDLRRNEQFF. Written as DNA, the CDR3 is TGTGCCACCAGTGACTTACGACGAAATGAGCAGTTCTTC.